A selection of T cell receptor beta chains follows, all from one sample in a study of blood T cell repertoires in COVID-19. Profiling relied on immunoSEQ multiplex PCR, and the TCRdb table lists in-frame clones only, not all of them. The sample lists some 140,000 clones, less than 90% seen once, with under 7% in the top ten. Sequenced material: PBMCs or T cells enriched from blood (not recorded which). The receptors originated from a man in his forties with acute COVID-19. Each CDR3 is given without its conserved first and last residue.

V gene,J gene,CDR3 protein
TRBV21-1,TRBJ2-5,ASFPVTQY
TRBV4-3,TRBJ2-7,ASSQGPGWAYEQY
TRBV6-6,TRBJ1-6,ASTRERDNSPLH
TRBV5-1,TRBJ2-3,ASSLAGEGTDTQY
TRBV7-7,TRBJ1-5,ASRNLETSSSNQPQH
TRBV5-1,TRBJ1-3,ASSVDRGRNTIY
TRBV30,TRBJ1-5,AWSGRQFNQPQH
TRBV29-1,TRBJ2-3,SVEEGHRVLTDTQY
TRBV7-2,TRBJ2-7,ASSPAGTGIYEQY
TRBV4-3,TRBJ1-6,ASSQWTGGSSYNSPLH
TRBV2,TRBJ1-4,ASRLEQGTNEKLF
TRBV19,TRBJ2-2,ASSIGLAGENTGELF
TRBV6-2/TRBV6-3,TRBJ1-1,ASSGGANTEAF
TRBV24-1,TRBJ2-3,ATSDPKRTSGSIDTQY
TRBV2,TRBJ1-1,ASRMTENTEAF
TRBV3-1/TRBV3-2,TRBJ1-4,ASSQVIVKFLGTNEKLF
TRBV5-6,TRBJ1-2,ASSLVRDRGRNGYT
TRBV7-2,TRBJ2-1,ASSASGSPTNEQF
TRBV2,TRBJ2-7,ASSSGTGGSYEQY
TRBV11-2,TRBJ2-1,ASSLEPSEREF
TRBV23-1,TRBJ2-3,ASSHKPPGTGGRDTQY
TRBV27,TRBJ2-3,ASSLVSGGSDTQY
TRBV27,TRBJ1-3,ASSLDIYSGNTIY
TRBV28,TRBJ2-2,ASTPAVGELNTGELF
TRBV19,TRBJ2-7,ASSVGTGWYEQY
TRBV2,TRBJ1-4,ASSVGTPNDEKLF
TRBV28,TRBJ2-2,ASSFLGTANTGELF
TRBV4-1,TRBJ1-2,ASSQEREAYGYT
TRBV7-9,TRBJ2-7,ASSPLFEQY
TRBV7-2,TRBJ2-1,ASSLEALTVQGALDEQF
TRBV29-1,TRBJ1-2,SVGGTGEGYT
TRBV19,TRBJ1-5,ASSVSRDRGKPQH
TRBV4-1,TRBJ2-7,ASSPGGSYEQY